Below, one T cell receptor beta chain is given with its context. Antigen specificity is unknown. These data come from a study of T cell responses to AZD1222 COVID-19 vaccine. Across the whole study: Pooling covered second doses at about 4 or about 12 weeks.

Study outcomes and limitations: Regions 160-218 and 743-854 dominated among vaccine-associated CD4 TCRs spanning spike.

Repertoires were generated with immunoSEQ multiplex PCR, while TCRdb's copy carries only in-frame clones and drops some. The sample shows fewer than 200,000 clones, just under 95% of them seen only once. V shed 5 bases and J shed 2 bases, with 3 bases lying between them. The length of the CDR3 is 11 residues. Germline assignment: CDR1 MNHEY and CDR2 SVGAGI. The chain joins TRBV6-5 to TRBJ2-5, with D uncertain. The clonotype originates from an adult in good health. The sequences come from peripheral blood, collected on day 0 of AZD1222 vaccination. The CDR3 sequence is CASSNQETQYF. The CDR3 coding sequence is TGTGCCAGCAGTAATCAAGAGACCCAGTACTTC.